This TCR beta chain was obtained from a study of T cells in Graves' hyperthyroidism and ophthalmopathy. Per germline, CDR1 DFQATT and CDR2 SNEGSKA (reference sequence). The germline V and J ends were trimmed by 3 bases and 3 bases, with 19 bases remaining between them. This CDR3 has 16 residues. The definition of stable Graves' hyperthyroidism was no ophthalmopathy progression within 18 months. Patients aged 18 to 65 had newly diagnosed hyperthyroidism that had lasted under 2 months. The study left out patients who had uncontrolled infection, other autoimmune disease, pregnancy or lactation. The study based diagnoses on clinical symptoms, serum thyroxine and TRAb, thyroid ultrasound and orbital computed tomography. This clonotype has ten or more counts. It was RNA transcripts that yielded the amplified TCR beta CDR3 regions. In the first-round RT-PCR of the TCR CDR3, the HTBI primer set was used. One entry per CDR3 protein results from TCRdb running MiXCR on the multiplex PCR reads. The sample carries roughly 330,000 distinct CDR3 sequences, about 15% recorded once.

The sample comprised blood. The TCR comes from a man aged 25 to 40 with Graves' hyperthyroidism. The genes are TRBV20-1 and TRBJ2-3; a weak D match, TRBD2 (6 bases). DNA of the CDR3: TGCAGTGCTAGTGGGGCAAAGGGAGGTGTGACAGATACGCAGTATTTT. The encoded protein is CSASGAKGGVTDTQYF.